This T cell receptor (beta chain) emerged from a study of T-cell memory formation after mild COVID-19. Study as a whole: Largely, the TCR clusters proved donor specific.

Via MiXCR, TCRdb re-called the 5' RACE reads, giving one row per CDR3 protein. The sample consists of around 200,000 distinct CDR3 sequences, roughly 30% of them appearing once. V lost 7 bases and J lost 4, with 18 bases in between. This CDR3 is 14 amino acids long. The germline V gene encodes CDR1 SGHRS and CDR2 YFSETQ. This receptor was obtained from an adult woman who had mild COVID-19 (a few samples of this study predate the infection). Cell type and time point are not known. The sample consisted of PBMCs or a T cell subset sorted from them (not recorded which). V and J are TRBV5-1 and TRBJ2-7, with D perhaps assigned TRBD1 or TRBD2 (5 bases each). As DNA, the CDR3 is TGCGCCAGCTGCGCTCGGGACGGACCTTACGAGCAGTACTTC. Its protein is CASCARDGPYEQYF.